The next 3 T cell receptor beta chains were all read from a single sample in a study of blood T cell repertoires in COVID-19 (TCRdb year 2020). Libraries were built with the immunoSEQ multiplex PCR assay. TCRdb provides this immuneACCESS table in a form limited to in-frame rearrangements. Some clones are lacking; in checked studies, under half of them reflect an unresolved V gene, and why the rest are absent is not known. The sample yields a few hundred thousand clones; around 83% were counted once. About 4.9% of the sample is in the top ten clones. The sample was PBMCs or T cells enriched from blood (not recorded which). All receptors derive from a woman aged 50 to 60 who had recovered from COVID-19.

The V and J genes are TRBV6-5 and TRBJ1-5; 7 bases agree with TRBD1. This CDR3 is built from 15 residues. Germline V gene sequence: CDR1 MNHEY, CDR2 SVGAGI. J was trimmed by 3 bases and V by 0 bases; bases with no gene match: 2. The CDR3 sequence: CASSYSTGSNQPQHF. Written as DNA, the CDR3 is TGTGCCAGCAGTTACTCGACAGGGTCCAATCAGCCCCAGCATTTT.

This chain joins TRBV18 and TRBJ2-2; D is possibly TRBD1 (6 bases). The CDR3 runs to 16 residues. Germline CDR1 KGHSH, CDR2 LQKENI. V lost 3 bases and J 0 bases, leaving 11 bases between the germline ends. The CDR3 DNA reads as TGTGCCAGCTCACCGGACTGGACAGCGAACACCGGGGAGCTGTTTTTT. Its protein is CASSPDWTANTGELFF.

This clone was picked up a small number of times. V usage is TRBV5-8 and J usage is TRBJ1-5, with D maybe TRBD1 (5 bases). The CDR3 contains 12 residues. Trimming cost V 4 bases and J 9 bases, with 11 bases left between them. Germline V lookup: CDR1 SGHTS, CDR2 YDEGEE. Written as DNA, the CDR3 is TGTGCCAGCAGCCCCCAGGGAATGCCCCAGCATTTT. This translates into CASSPQGMPQHF.